The source of this T cell receptor beta chain is a study of T-cell reconstitution after alpha-beta-depleted transplantation in children. This clonotype showed up many times. Construction of the TCRbeta library involved unique molecular identifiers. TCRdb recomputed calls from the PCR reads with MiXCR, one row per CDR3 protein. The data contain approximately 250,000 distinct CDR3 sequences, about 8.8% of them singletons. The germline CDR1 and CDR2 sequences are SGHTA and FQGNSA. V lost 0 bases, J lost 4 bases, and 12 bases lay in between. The CDR3 loop spans 15 amino acids. The receptor was isolated from a human donor who donated a stem cell graft to a child with SCID. The chain is built from TRBV7-2 and TRBJ1-1; D may be TRBD1 (5 bases). The sequences come from PBMCs from the stem cell graft donor, collected from the stem cell graft. The CDR3, as DNA: TGTGCCAGCAGCTTAGCTAGGCAGGGCCCCACTGAAGCTTTCTTT. This encodes CASSLARQGPTEAFF.